This paragraph covers one TCR beta chain sequence. Its matching antigen is unknown. The data derive from a study of tumor-infiltrating lymphocytes in localized non-small cell lung cancer. Study details: Patients included smokers and never-smokers with various histologies, some sampled after neoadjuvant chemotherapy. The study, taken as a whole, reports: Tumors had more T cell infiltration than uninvolved lung, per TCRbeta sequencing and CD3 counts.

Trimming stripped 3 bases from V and 4 bases from J, with 16 bases between. The CDR3 is 16 residues long. Germline CDR1 is MDHEN and CDR2 is SYDVKM. This table comes from immunoSEQ multiplex PCR, and its TCRdb copy is limited to in-frame clones, with some not included. The sample comprises 15,000 to 20,000 clones, 70% to 90% of which are singletons, and about a tenth rests with the top ten. The sequence was collected from a human donor with non-small cell lung cancer. Sequenced material: uninvolved lung tissue not adjacent to the tumor. This rearrangement joins TRBV28 to TRBJ1-5, with D possibly matching TRBD1 (6 bases). CDR3 sequence (DNA): TGTGCCAGCAGTTTTCTCTCGACAGGATATAATCAGCCCCAGCATTTT. Translation gives CASSFLSTGYNQPQHF.